This T cell receptor beta chain was documented in a study of cytomegalovirus exposure and HLA in healthy donors. Overall study: Sequencing of some 190 million T cells in an earlier analysis found around 120 million unique TCR beta sequences. Falling in the Caucasian-associated ancestry cluster were 81% of approximately 410 genotyped donors.

Study results and limitations: Sequencing likely generated an artifact that appeared as a cluster of highly shared sequence variants.

The CDR3 is 16 amino acids. Germline CDR1 SGDLS, CDR2 YYNGEE. V was shortened by 5 bases and J by 6 bases, with 24 bases between the two germline ends. Note on this clone: The antigen is not known.

The PCR used 60 Vbeta and 13 Jbeta primers. Only in-frame clones appear in the TCRdb table, and some are missing; sequencing was by immunoSEQ multiplex PCR. The table records around 200,000 clones, 65% to 90% of them present only once. This chain links TRBV9 with TRBJ2-7; D not resolved. Input material: PBMCs. The receptor was derived from a girl aged 5-17 years in good health and CMV-seronegative. The CDR3 region is CASSDSLSPFPVEQYF. The DNA for the CDR3 is TGTGCCAGCAGTGACTCGTTGAGTCCCTTTCCGGTCGAGCAGTACTTC.